Shown below are 27 T cell receptor beta chains from a single sample sequenced in a study of blood T cells in healthy people across ages. For the second PCR, which ran for about 7 to 11 cycles, a sample-barcoded 5' primer and a J-beta primer mix were used. Using its own MiXCR run on the 5' RACE reads, TCRdb lists one record per CDR3 protein. The table has 1.2 million to 1.5 million distinct CDR3 sequences, about 43% seen once. The specimen was blood. The receptors stem from a woman under 30 in good health.

This clonotype was recorded once. The CDR3 reads CASSLRGGHRRTDTQYF. Written as DNA, the CDR3 is TGTGCCAGCAGTTTGAGGGGGGGCCATCGTCGCACAGATACGCAGTATTTT. This rearrangement joins TRBV12-3 or TRBV12-4 to TRBJ2-3; tentatively, D is TRBD2 (7 bases). The CDR3 is 17 residues long. V lost 3 bases and J 1 base, leaving 17 bases between the germline ends.

V is TRBV5-1 and J is TRBJ2-2, with 12 bases fitting TRBD2. The CDR3 extends over 16 amino acids. Trimming took 4 bases from V and 6 from J; bases not matched to a gene: 7. In germline, CDR1 is SGHRS, CDR2 YFSETQ. The CDR3 loop is CASSPNRLAGAGELFF. As DNA, the CDR3 is TGCGCCAGCAGCCCGAACCGACTAGCGGGGGCCGGGGAGCTGTTTTTT.

V and J are TRBV12-3 or TRBV12-4 and TRBJ2-1; TRBD2 is a possible D gene (5 bases). This CDR3 contains 15 residues. V lost 6 bases and J 10 bases, leaving 22 bases between the germline ends. Here the CDR3 DNA reads TGTGCCAGCAGCCCACGGGAAGACTTTACTTGGGAGCAGTTCTTC. As protein: CASSPREDFTWEQFF.

This clonotype showed up just a few times. This sequence joins TRBV7-2 and TRBJ1-6; 10 positions agree with TRBD1. The CDR3 is 15 amino acids. Germline V gives CDR1 SGHTA, CDR2 FQGNSA. V dropped 1 base and J dropped 10; count of bases not matched to a gene: 4. The CDR3 DNA reads TGTGCCAGCAGCTTAGTTGACAGGGGGCTCTCACCCCTCCACTTT. As protein: CASSLVDRGLSPLHF.

This clonotype has only a few counts. The rearrangement links TRBV11-2 to TRBJ2-7, with D unresolved. The CDR3 is made up of 18 amino acids. Germline V CDR1 and CDR2: SGHAT, FQNNGV. V shed 0 bases and J shed 2 bases, with 20 bases lying between them. The CDR3 nucleotides are TGTGCCAGCAGCTTAGAAATAATTTCTTTGGTCTCCACCTACGAGCAGTACTTC. Translation gives CASSLEIISLVSTYEQYF.

The chain has TRBV28 and TRBJ1-4; possibly TRBD1 for D (6 bases). The V and J ends lost 8 bases and 4 bases respectively, with 11 bases between them. The CDR3 is 13 amino acids. Germline-derived CDR1 and CDR2 are MDHEN and SYDVKM. This chain's CDR3 is CASYGGINEKLFF. The CDR3 DNA is TGTGCCAGCTACGGGGGCATTAATGAAAAACTGTTTTTT.

The chain carries TRBV5-1 and TRBJ2-1; perhaps TRBD2 as D (6 bases). From germline, CDR1 is SGHRS and CDR2 YFSETQ. V shed 6 bases and J shed 6 bases, with 16 bases lying between them. The CDR3 runs to 14 residues. The chain's CDR3 is CASTRDFPSNEQFF. Here the CDR3 DNA reads TGCGCCAGCACCCGGGACTTCCCGTCCAATGAGCAGTTCTTC.

This clonotype was observed a few times. The V call is TRBV20-1, the J call TRBJ1-4; possible D gene TRBD1, 5 bases. With 8 bases removed from V and 5 bases from J, the gap between germline ends came to 24 bases. The germline gives CDR1 DFQATT, CDR2 SNEGSKA (reference sequence). CDR3 length equals 16 residues. CDR3 nucleotide sequence: TGCAGTCCATCGCTAGGTATTGGGCAGGGCAATGAAAAACTGTTTTTT. Translating gives CSPSLGIGQGNEKLFF.

The genes are TRBV6-1 and TRBJ2-3; a weak D match, TRBD1 (7 bases). The CDR3 contains 14 residues. The V end was cut by 7 bases, the J end by 9 bases, with 20 bases between. Germline V gene data show CDR1 as MNHNS and CDR2 as SASEGT. CDR3 amino acids: CASIEGAGPGTQYF. The CDR3 DNA follows: TGTGCCAGCATTGAGGGGGCGGGACCGGGGACGCAGTATTTT.

This clonotype was recorded a few times. The chain uses TRBV7-8 and TRBJ2-3, with a possible D match to TRBD2 (6 bases). Germline CDR1 SGHVS, CDR2 FQNEAQ. Trimming cost V 5 bases and J 0 bases, with 15 bases left between them. The CDR3 runs 16 residues. The CDR3 DNA is TGTGCCAGCAGCACGTATTCGGGACTCAGCACAGATACGCAGTATTTT. The encoded protein is CASSTYSGLSTDTQYF. Full variable domain (remainder filled in from reference TRBV7-8 and TRBJ2-3): GAGVSQSPRYKVAKRGQDVALRCDPISGHVSLFWYQQALGQGPEFLTYFQNEAQLDKSGLPSDRFFAERPEGSVSTLKIQRTQQEDSAVYLCASSTYSGLSTDTQYFGPGTRLTVL.

The chain employs TRBV5-1 and TRBJ2-7; D is uncertain. This CDR3 contains 15 residues. V was pared by 4 bases and J by 6 bases, with 20 bases between. Per the germline V gene, CDR1 is SGHRS and CDR2 is YFSETQ. CDR3 loop: CASSLRAPGVGEQYF. CDR3 in DNA: TGCGCCAGCAGCCTCCGGGCCCCCGGCGTCGGCGAGCAGTACTTC.

This chain uses TRBV10-3 with TRBJ2-7; D is possibly TRBD1 or TRBD2 (5 bases each). The V gene lost 6 bases and the J gene lost 0 bases, with 9 bases spanning the gap. CDR3 length equals 13 residues. Per germline, CDR1 ENHRY and CDR2 SYGVKD. The CDR3, as DNA: TGTGCCATCAGGAAGGGACCCTCCTACGAGCAGTACTTC. It codes for CAIRKGPSYEQYF.

This clonotype was found once. This chain links TRBV24-1 with TRBJ2-3, with TRBD1 matching over 7 bases. Germline trimming cut 3 bases from V and 3 bases from J; bases unmatched to any gene: 5. CDR1 and CDR2 from the germline V gene are KGHDR and SFDVKD. This CDR3 region has 15 residues. CDR3 DNA: TGTGCCACCAGTGATGGTCCAGGGGGTACAGATACGCAGTATTTT. Residues: CATSDGPGGTDTQYF.

This clonotype was seen a handful of times. J is TRBJ1-2 and V is TRBV5-1, with D perhaps matching TRBD1 (6 bases). The germline V gene has CDR1 SGHRS and CDR2 YFSETQ. V was shortened by 3 bases and J by 7 bases, with 22 bases between the two germline ends. This CDR3 spans 16 amino acids. This chain's CDR3 is CASSWSYQGQVGGYTF. The CDR3 region has the DNA TGCGCCAGCAGCTGGTCGTATCAGGGGCAAGTAGGTGGCTACACCTTC.

This chain links TRBV4-1 with TRBJ1-2; 7 bases align to TRBD1. Trimming took 2 bases from V and 2 from J; bases not matched to a gene: 5. Germline V CDR1 and CDR2: MGHRA, YSYEKL. CDR3 length equals 15 residues. Written as DNA, the CDR3 is TGCGCCAGCAGCCAACCGGGACAGATGAACTATGGCTACACCTTC. This codes for CASSQPGQMNYGYTF.

This sequence joins TRBV2 and TRBJ1-6; 9 bases fit TRBD1. Per the germline V gene, CDR1 is SNHLY and CDR2 is FYNNEI. V lost 0 bases and J lost 9; bases outside the gene matches: 3. CDR3 length equals 15 residues. The CDR3, as DNA: TGTGCCAGCAGTGAAGCCGGACAGGGGAGTTCACCCCTCCACTTT. Its protein product is CASSEAGQGSSPLHF.

Comment on this clonotype: The junction does not match germline at one end; this may be a read error. V is TRBV10-3 and J is TRBJ2-7; 8 nucleotides align to TRBD1. The CDR3 extends over 15 amino acids. CDR1 and CDR2 (germline): ENHRY, SYGVKD. This CDR3 is CAIRESSGQAYEQYF. CDR3 bases: TGTGCCATCCGTGAGTCATCGGGACAGGCCTACGAGCAGTACTTC.

The gene calls are TRBV10-2 and TRBJ1-2, with TRBD1 identical over 8 bases. CDR1 WSHSY and CDR2 SAAADI come from the germline V gene. The ends lost 3 bases at V and 6 bases at J; junction bases unmatched: 9. The CDR3 is 15 amino acids. The CDR3 sequence is CASSDGSGGNDGYTF. The CDR3 nucleotides are TGCGCCAGCAGTGACGGTTCAGGGGGCAACGATGGCTACACCTTC.

The table lists this clonotype with a few counts. The gene calls are TRBV10-3 and TRBJ2-1; 14 nucleotides match TRBD2. Germline assignment: CDR1 ENHRY and CDR2 SYGVKD. V lost 4 bases and J lost 9; bases outside the gene matches: 8. This CDR3 comprises 16 residues. The CDR3 protein is CAISGTGLAGVLEQFF. CDR3 nucleotides: TGTGCCATCAGTGGGACGGGACTAGCGGGAGTACTTGAGCAGTTCTTC.

V usage is TRBV20-1 and J usage is TRBJ2-1, with 8 bases aligning to TRBD1. The germline V gene encodes CDR1 DFQATT and CDR2 SNEGSKA (reference sequence). Trimming cost V 2 bases and J 8 bases; bases outside gene matches: 8. The CDR3 length is 14 residues. The CDR3 nucleotides read TGCAGTGCTAGAACGGACAGGGTATCATATGAGCAGTTCTTC. Its protein product is CSARTDRVSYEQFF.

DNA for the CDR3: TGTGCCAGCAGCTTAGCCTGGGACGGAGGACGAAGGCAGTACTTC. Protein sequence: CASSLAWDGGRRQYF. The chain recombines TRBV11-2 with TRBJ2-4, with D perhaps given as TRBD1 or TRBD2 (5 bases each). V lost 1 base and J 13 bases, leaving 20 bases between the germline ends. The CDR3 covers 15 residues. Germline lookup yields CDR1 SGHAT and CDR2 FQNNGV. The full variable domain, its missing parts supplied by reference TRBV11-2 and TRBJ2-4, is EAGVAQSPRYKIIEKRQSVAFWCNPISGHATLYWYQQILGQGPKLLIQFQNNGVVDDSQLPKDRFSAERLKGVDSTLKIQPAKLEDSAVYLCASSLAWDGGRRQYFGAGTRLSVL.

In its sample, this clonotype was seen a few times. J is TRBJ2-1 and V is TRBV6-5; tentative D call: TRBD2 (6 bases). The length of the CDR3 is 12 residues. Trimming stripped 10 bases from V and 7 bases from J, with 14 bases between. Germline lookup yields CDR1 MNHEY and CDR2 SVGAGI. CDR3 loop: CATRDLLNEQFF. The CDR3 DNA reads as TGTGCCACCAGGGACTTACTGAATGAGCAGTTCTTC.

Worth noting for this clonotype: Relative to the germline gene, one junction end is altered; a read error may explain this. This sequence joins TRBV7-9 and TRBJ2-3, with D unclear. The CDR3 extends over 12 amino acids. Germline V gives CDR1 SEHNR, CDR2 FQNEAQ (reference sequence). The CDR3 DNA follows: TGTACCAGCAGCTTAGACCAGCGTTCGCAGTATTTT. It translates to CTSSLDQRSQYF.

The sample holds one count of this clonotype. This chain connects TRBV4-2 to TRBJ1-2, with TRBD1 identical over 10 bases. The CDR3 runs 17 residues. Germline V gene data show CDR1 as LGHNA and CDR2 as YNFKEQ. After removal of 2 bases from V and 8 bases from J, the junction contained 14 bases not matched to a gene. The DNA for the CDR3 is TGTGCCAGCAGCCAAACATCGACAGGGGGCGTGAACGAGGGCTACACCTTC. Protein: CASSQTSTGGVNEGYTF.

V gene TRBV24-1 combines with J gene TRBJ2-1, with TRBD2 identical over 8 bases. Germline V gene sequence: CDR1 KGHDR, CDR2 SFDVKD. The CDR3 covers 15 residues. Germline trimming cut 7 bases from V and 5 bases from J; bases unmatched to any gene: 9. The CDR3 coding sequence is TGTGCCACCAGACGCGGCGGGGGGCAAAACAATGAGCAGTTCTTC. Its protein product is CATRRGGGQNNEQFF.

The chain couples TRBV11-1 to TRBJ2-7, with 9 bases that match TRBD2. The CDR3 runs 15 residues. Per the germline V gene, CDR1 is SGHAT and CDR2 is FQDESV (reference sequence). Losses at the gene ends were 4 bases for V and 3 bases for J; bases not matched to a gene: 7. The CDR3 spells CASSSRLAGFYEQYF. For the CDR3, the DNA is TGTGCCAGCAGCTCCCGCCTAGCGGGATTCTACGAGCAGTACTTC.

The chain has TRBV28 and TRBJ2-1; maybe TRBD2 (5 bases). The end of the DNA is better explained by TRBJ2-7, so the J call may be wrong. Germline V gene data show CDR1 as MDHEN and CDR2 as SYDVKM. This CDR3 is 15 amino acids long. The CDR3 loop is CASSFDGGSYNEQYF. DNA for the CDR3: TGTGCCAGCAGCTTTGACGGAGGCTCCTACAATGAGCAGTACTTC.